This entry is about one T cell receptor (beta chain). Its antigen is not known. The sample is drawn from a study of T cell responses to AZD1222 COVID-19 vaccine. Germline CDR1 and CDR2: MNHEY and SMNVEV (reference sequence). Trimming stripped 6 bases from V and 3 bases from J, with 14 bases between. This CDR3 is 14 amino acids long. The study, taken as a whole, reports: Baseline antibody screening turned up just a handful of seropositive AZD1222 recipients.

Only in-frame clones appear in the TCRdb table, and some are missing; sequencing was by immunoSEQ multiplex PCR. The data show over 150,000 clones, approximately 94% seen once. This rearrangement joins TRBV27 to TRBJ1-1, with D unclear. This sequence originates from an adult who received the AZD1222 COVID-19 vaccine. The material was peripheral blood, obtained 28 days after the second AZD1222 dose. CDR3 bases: TGTGCCAGCAGCTCGAGCGGGTGGGACACTGAAGCTTTCTTT. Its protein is CASSSSGWDTEAFF.